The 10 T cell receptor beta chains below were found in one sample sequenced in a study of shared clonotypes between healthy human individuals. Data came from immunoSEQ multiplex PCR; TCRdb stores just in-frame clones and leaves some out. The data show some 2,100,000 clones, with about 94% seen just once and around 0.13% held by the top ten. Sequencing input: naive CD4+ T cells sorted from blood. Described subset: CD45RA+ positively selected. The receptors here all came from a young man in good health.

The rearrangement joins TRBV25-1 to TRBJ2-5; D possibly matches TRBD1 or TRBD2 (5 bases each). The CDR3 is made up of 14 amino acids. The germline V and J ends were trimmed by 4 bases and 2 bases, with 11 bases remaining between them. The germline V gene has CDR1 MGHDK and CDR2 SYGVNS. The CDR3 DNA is TGTGCCAGCAGTGGGTCGTGGGGGCAAGAGACCCAGTACTTC. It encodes CASSGSWGQETQYF. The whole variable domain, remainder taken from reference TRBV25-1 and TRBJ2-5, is EADIYQTPRYLVIGTGKKITLECSQTMGHDKMYWYQQDPGMELHLIHYSYGVNSTEKGDLSSESTVSRIRTEHFPLTLESARPSHTSQYLCASSGSWGQETQYFGPGTRLLVL.

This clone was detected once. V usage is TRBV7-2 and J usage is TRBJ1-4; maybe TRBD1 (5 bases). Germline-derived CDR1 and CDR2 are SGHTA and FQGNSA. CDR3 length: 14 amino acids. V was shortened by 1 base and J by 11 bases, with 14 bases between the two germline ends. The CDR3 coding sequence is TGTGCCAGCAGCTTAGGGCAGGGTGAAGGGAAACTGTTTTTT. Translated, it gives CASSLGQGEGKLFF.

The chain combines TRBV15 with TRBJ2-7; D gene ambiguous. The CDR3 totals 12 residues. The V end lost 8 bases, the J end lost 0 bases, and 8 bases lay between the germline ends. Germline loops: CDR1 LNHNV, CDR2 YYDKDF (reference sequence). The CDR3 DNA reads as TGTGCCACCGGGCCGAGCTCCTACGAGCAGTACTTC. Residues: CATGPSSYEQYF.

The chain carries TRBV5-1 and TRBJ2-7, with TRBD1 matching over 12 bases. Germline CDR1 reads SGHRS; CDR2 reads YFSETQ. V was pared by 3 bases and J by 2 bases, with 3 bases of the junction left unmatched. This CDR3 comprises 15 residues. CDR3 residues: CASSSRDRGPYEQYF. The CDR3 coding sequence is TGCGCCAGCAGCTCCCGGGACAGGGGGCCCTACGAGCAGTACTTC.

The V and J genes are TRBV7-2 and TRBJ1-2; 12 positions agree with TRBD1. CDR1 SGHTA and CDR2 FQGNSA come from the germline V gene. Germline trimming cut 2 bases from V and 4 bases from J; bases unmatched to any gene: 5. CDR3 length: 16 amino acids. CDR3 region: CASSLTQGQGAYGYTF. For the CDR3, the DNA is TGTGCCAGCAGCTTAACCCAGGGACAGGGGGCCTATGGCTACACCTTC.

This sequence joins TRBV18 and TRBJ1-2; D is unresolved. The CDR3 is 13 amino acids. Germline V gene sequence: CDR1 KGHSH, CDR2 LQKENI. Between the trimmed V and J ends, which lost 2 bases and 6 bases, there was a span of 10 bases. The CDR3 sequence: CASSPGSGNGYTF. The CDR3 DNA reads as TGTGCCAGCTCACCAGGGTCCGGCAATGGCTACACCTTC.

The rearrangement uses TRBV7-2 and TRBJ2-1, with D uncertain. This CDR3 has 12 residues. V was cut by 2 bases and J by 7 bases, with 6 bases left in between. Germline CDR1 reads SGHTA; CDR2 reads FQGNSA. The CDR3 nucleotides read TGTGCCAGCAGCTTAACCGGGAATGAGCAGTTCTTC. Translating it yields CASSLTGNEQFF.

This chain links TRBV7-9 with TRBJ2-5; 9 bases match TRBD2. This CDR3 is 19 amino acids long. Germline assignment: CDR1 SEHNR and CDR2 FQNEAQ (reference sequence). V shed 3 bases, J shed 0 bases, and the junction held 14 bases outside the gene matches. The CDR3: CASSFYRGRLAGNQETQYF. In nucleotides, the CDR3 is TGTGCCAGCAGCTTTTACCGAGGGAGGCTAGCGGGGAACCAAGAGACCCAGTACTTC.

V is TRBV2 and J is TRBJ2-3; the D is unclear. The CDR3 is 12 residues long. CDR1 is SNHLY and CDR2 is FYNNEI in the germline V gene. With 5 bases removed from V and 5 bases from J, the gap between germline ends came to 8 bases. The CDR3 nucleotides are TGTGCCAGCAGTACCATGGGAGATACGCAGTATTTT. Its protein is CASSTMGDTQYF.

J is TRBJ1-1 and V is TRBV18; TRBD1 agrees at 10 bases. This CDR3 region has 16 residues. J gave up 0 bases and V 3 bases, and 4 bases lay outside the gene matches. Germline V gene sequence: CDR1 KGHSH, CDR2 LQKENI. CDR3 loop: CASSPRTGGMNTEAFF. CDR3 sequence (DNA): TGTGCCAGCTCACCCCGGACAGGGGGGATGAACACTGAAGCTTTCTTT.